This TCR beta chain was obtained from a study of cytomegalovirus exposure and HLA in healthy donors. 60 Vbeta and 13 Jbeta primers were used in PCR. TCRdb's table, derived via immunoSEQ multiplex PCR, lists solely in-frame clones and lacks some. The top ten hold 0.098% of the sample, which has 150,000 to 250,000 clones, about 79% seen once. V dropped 1 base and J dropped 2; count of bases not matched to a gene: 8. CDR1 and CDR2 from the germline V gene are MNHEY and SMNVEV (reference sequence). CDR3 size: 18 residues. This receptor was identified in a boy aged 2 to 9 in good health and CMV-seronegative. Sequenced sample: PBMCs. The chain links TRBV27 to TRBJ1-1; 12 bases agree with TRBD1. The CDR3 sequence: CASSLWAGTGGINTEAFF. The CDR3 region has the DNA TGTGCCAGCAGTTTATGGGCCGGGACAGGGGGCATAAACACTGAAGCTTTCTTT.